This TCR beta chain was captured by sequencing in a study of pediatric ulcerative colitis. Generated by immunoSEQ multiplex PCR, the TCRdb table keeps only in-frame clones and is missing some. The sample has approximately 32,000 clones; roughly 86% are singletons. Study conclusions and caveats: No controls had the two rectal clonotypes shared by ulcerative colitis patients.

Of note for this clone: Its antigen is still unknown.

Germline V lookup: CDR1 MNHEY, CDR2 SMNVEV (reference sequence). The CDR3 runs 17 residues. V shed 6 bases and J 2 bases; nucleotides not matched to a gene: 12. Ulcerative colitis patients received no immunosuppressive medication before the diagnostic colonoscopy. The clonotype comes from a boy younger than 18 with severe ulcerative colitis. The chain is built from TRBV27 and TRBJ2-1; the match to TRBD2 covers 8 bases. The material sequenced was blood. The CDR3 bases are TGTGCCAGCAGCTCTGTCGGGGGGGCCCTCCCCTACAATGAGCAGTTCTTC. This sequence encodes CASSSVGGALPYNEQFF.